These 28 T cell receptor beta chains came from one sample sequenced in a study of blood T cell repertoires in COVID-19. Clones were read by immunoSEQ multiplex PCR, and TCRdb kept only the in-frame ones, dropping some. The top ten hold around an eighth of the sample, which has 150,000 or so clones, around 89% seen once. The sequenced material came from peripheral blood. Receptor source: a young man with COVID-19, enrolled during active disease.

The V call is TRBV19, the J call TRBJ2-1, with a weak D call TRBD2 (5 bases). Between the trimmed V and J ends, which lost 6 bases and 6 bases, there was a span of 12 bases. The CDR3 is 13 residues long. The V gene's germline CDR1 is LNHDA and CDR2 SQIVND (reference sequence). The CDR3 is CASSGDGSNEQFF. The CDR3 DNA follows: TGTGCCAGTAGCGGCGATGGGAGCAATGAGCAGTTCTTC.

The V call is TRBV28, the J call TRBJ1-2; D is unclear. The CDR3 consists of 18 residues. V lost 6 bases and J lost 2, with 25 bases in between. The germline gives CDR1 MDHEN, CDR2 SYDVKM. CDR3 nucleotides: TGTGCCAGCAGCCACCTGTTTCCTTACCGCAGGCAGAACTATGGCTACACCTTC. Translation gives CASSHLFPYRRQNYGYTF.

The chain combines TRBV11-2 with TRBJ2-7; 11 bases match TRBD2. With 5 bases clipped from V and 4 bases from J, the junction kept 4 bases outside the gene matches. Germline assignment: CDR1 SGHAT and CDR2 FQNNGV. The CDR3 extends over 14 amino acids. The CDR3: CASSRLAGRYEQYF. DNA for the CDR3: TGTGCCAGCAGCAGACTAGCGGGAAGGTACGAGCAGTACTTC. Full variable domain (outside the CDR3, taken from reference TRBV11-2 and TRBJ2-7): EAGVAQSPRYKIIEKRQSVAFWCNPISGHATLYWYQQILGQGPKLLIQFQNNGVVDDSQLPKDRFSAERLKGVDSTLKIQPAKLEDSAVYLCASSRLAGRYEQYFGPGTRLTVT.

Concerning this clone itself: The junction departs from germline at one end; a sequencing error may be responsible. V is TRBV7-9 and J is TRBJ1-4; maybe TRBD1 (5 bases). This CDR3 has 16 amino acids. CDR1 and CDR2 (germline): SEHNR, FQNEAQ (reference sequence). This chain's CDR3 is CASSPLGHLTNEKLLF. As DNA, the CDR3 is TGTGCCAGCAGCCCCCTAGGACACTTAACTAATGAAAAACTGCTTTTT.

V and J are TRBV30 and TRBJ2-7; 7 bases map to TRBD1. With 1 base clipped from V and 0 bases from J, the junction kept 0 bases outside the gene matches. The CDR3 runs to 13 residues. Germline lookup yields CDR1 GTSNPN and CDR2 SVGIG (reference sequence). DNA of the CDR3: TGTGCCTGGAGTGAGGGGGCCTCCTACGAGCAGTACTTC. Its protein is CAWSEGASYEQYF.

The chain has TRBV10-1 and TRBJ2-1; TRBD2 agrees at 7 bases. The CDR3 length is 14 residues. In germline, CDR1 is WNHNN, CDR2 SYGVQD (reference sequence). V was clipped by 5 bases and J by 7 bases; unmatched bases: 8. In DNA, the CDR3 is TGCGCCAGCAGTAGCCGGACTAGGCTGAATGAGCAGTTCTTC. This translates into CASSSRTRLNEQFF.

This rearrangement joins TRBV5-4 to TRBJ2-1; D may be TRBD1 (6 bases). CDR1 and CDR2 from the germline V gene are SGHNT and YYREEE (reference sequence). The CDR3 sequence is 16 residues long. Between the trimmed V and J ends, which lost 2 bases and 3 bases, there was a span of 15 bases. CDR3 nucleotides: TGTGCCAGCAGCTTCAAACAGGGAATATACTACAATGAGCAGTTCTTC. Translation: CASSFKQGIYYNEQFF.

V is TRBV4-3 and J is TRBJ2-7; weak D call: TRBD1 (5 bases). This CDR3 spans 15 amino acids. From germline, CDR1 is LGHNA and CDR2 YSLEER. V lost 1 base, J lost 3 bases, and 13 bases lay in between. In DNA, the CDR3 is TGCGCCAGCAGCCAAGCAACAAACAGGTTCTACGAGCAGTACTTC. It translates to CASSQATNRFYEQYF.

The count of this clone is one. The chain couples TRBV3-1 (or the pseudogene TRBV3-2) to TRBJ1-2, with D possibly TRBD1 on 6 matching bases. Per the germline V gene, CDR1 is LGHDT and CDR2 is YNNKEL (reference sequence). Trimming left V 2 bases short and J 4 bases short, with 23 bases between. The CDR3 totals 18 residues. In DNA form, the CDR3 reads TGTGCCAGCAGCCAATCAGGGGAAGCTCCCATACTTAGCTATGGCTACACCTTC. Translated: CASSQSGEAPILSYGYTF.

The chain recombines TRBV27 with TRBJ1-6; 8 bases match TRBD1. The V segment lost 5 bases and the J segment 1 base; nucleotides outside the gene matches: 4. The CDR3 runs to 16 residues. The V gene's germline CDR1 is MNHEY and CDR2 SMNVEV (reference sequence). The CDR3 here is CASSHRGWSYNSPLHF. The CDR3 nucleotides are TGTGCCAGCAGTCACAGGGGGTGGTCCTATAATTCACCCCTCCACTTT.

The chain couples TRBV9 to TRBJ2-7; 7 nucleotides align to TRBD2. The V gene's germline CDR1 is SGDLS and CDR2 YYNGEE. The ends lost 5 bases at V and 2 bases at J; junction bases unmatched: 13. The CDR3 is 16 residues long. The CDR3 here is CASSHPKASGTYEQYF. The CDR3 DNA is TGTGCCAGCAGTCACCCAAAGGCTAGCGGCACCTACGAGCAGTACTTC.

Comment on this clone: Other nucleotide sequences from this sample produce the same CDR3. The CDR3 DNA sequence: TGTGCCAGCAGCCCCGGGACAGGGATCTACGAGCAGTACTTC. Translating it yields CASSPGTGIYEQYF. This rearrangement joins TRBV13 to TRBJ2-7; 9 bases are a match to TRBD1. CDR3 length: 14 amino acids. V was pared by 5 bases and J by 3 bases, with 5 bases of the junction left unmatched. From germline, CDR1 is PRHDT and CDR2 FYEKMQ (reference sequence).

The chain combines TRBV5-1 with TRBJ2-1; the D gene is possibly TRBD1 (5 bases). This CDR3 contains 13 residues. The germline gives CDR1 SGHRS, CDR2 YFSETQ. The V gene lost 2 bases and the J gene lost 3 bases, with 6 bases spanning the gap. CDR3 in DNA: TGCGCCAGCAGCTTCGACAGCTACAATGAGCAGTTCTTC. This translates into CASSFDSYNEQFF. The whole variable domain, filled in from reference TRBV5-1 and TRBJ2-1, reads KAGVTQTPRYLIKTRGQQVTLSCSPISGHRSVSWYQQTPGQGLQFLFEYFSETQRNKGNFPGRFSGRQFSNSRSEMNVSTLELGDSALYLCASSFDSYNEQFFGPGTRLTVL.

The chain carries TRBV30 and TRBJ2-3; TRBD2 might be the D (6 bases). Trimming pared 1 base from V and 6 bases from J, leaving 8 bases between. The CDR3 length is 12 residues. Looked up from germline, CDR1 is GTSNPN and CDR2 is SVGIG (reference sequence). This CDR3 is CAWSGGRDTQYF. The CDR3 DNA follows: TGTGCCTGGAGTGGGGGGAGGGATACGCAGTATTTT.

The CDR3 nucleotides read TGTGCCAGCAGTTTGACAGGGCAAGGCTCCTACGAGCAGTACTTC. As protein: CASSLTGQGSYEQYF. The V gene is TRBV27, the J gene TRBJ2-7, with 7 bases aligning to TRBD1. Trimming cost V 3 bases and J 0 bases; bases outside gene matches: 5. This CDR3 has 15 residues. From germline, CDR1 is MNHEY and CDR2 SMNVEV (reference sequence).

The genes are TRBV24-1 and TRBJ2-1; D remains unclear. The V end was cut by 0 bases, the J end by 8 bases, with 16 bases between. From germline, CDR1 is KGHDR and CDR2 SFDVKD. The CDR3 sequence is 16 residues long. The CDR3 sequence is CATSDLRRASGDEQFF. The CDR3 DNA reads TGTGCCACCAGTGATTTGAGGCGAGCGAGTGGCGATGAGCAGTTCTTC.

V usage is TRBV28 and J usage is TRBJ2-7; 7 bases fit TRBD1. With 2 bases clipped from V and 11 bases from J, the junction kept 9 bases outside the gene matches. This CDR3 has 13 amino acids. CDR1 is MDHEN, CDR2 SYDVKM, per germline. The CDR3 DNA reads as TGTGCCAGCAGTTTACAGGCGACGGGGACAGAGTACTTC. Encoded protein: CASSLQATGTEYF. Filled out from reference TRBV28 and TRBJ2-7, the complete variable domain reads DVKVTQSSRYLVKRTGEKVFLECVQDMDHENMFWYRQDPGLGLRLIYFSYDVKMKEKGDIPEGYSVSREKKERFSLILESASTNQTSMYLCASSLQATGTEYFGPGTRLTVT.

The chain recombines TRBV6-5 with TRBJ2-7, with 7 bases matching TRBD2. The J segment lost 1 base and the V segment lost 6 bases, leaving 6 bases of the junction unmatched. There are 14 residues in the CDR3. Germline values: CDR1 MNHEY, CDR2 SVGAGI. The CDR3 sequence: CASRQPGLSYEQYF. CDR3 nucleotides: TGTGCCAGCAGGCAGCCGGGACTATCCTACGAGCAGTACTTC.

The chain has TRBV7-2 and TRBJ2-1; 9 positions match TRBD1. V lost 8 bases, J lost 7 bases, and 6 bases stayed unmatched. Germline V gives CDR1 SGHTA, CDR2 FQGNSA. The CDR3 spans 13 residues. This CDR3 is CASSWTGVNEQFF. DNA for the CDR3: TGTGCCAGCTCCTGGACAGGGGTAAATGAGCAGTTCTTC. The entire variable domain, with the rest obtained from reference TRBV7-2 and TRBJ2-1, is as follows: GAGVSQSPSNKVTEKGKDVELRCDPISGHTALYWYRQSLGQGLEFLIYFQGNSAPDKSGLPSDRFSAERTGGSVSTLTIQRTQQEDSAVYLCASSWTGVNEQFFGPGTRLTVL.

The genes are TRBV6-4 and TRBJ1-2; TRBD1 is a possible D gene (6 bases). This CDR3 comprises 14 residues. Germline V CDR1 and CDR2: MRHNA, SNTAGT. Trimming stripped 8 bases from V and 5 bases from J, with 18 bases between. CDR3 amino acids: CASAPAGGRYGYTF. The CDR3 nucleotides are TGTGCCAGCGCCCCTGCGGGGGGCAGGTATGGCTACACCTTC.

This clone showed up just a few times. The chain employs TRBV6-6 and TRBJ2-7; 8 bases are shared with TRBD1. Unmatched junction bases numbered 10, after V lost 6 bases and J lost 6 bases. CDR3 size: 14 residues. Per the germline V gene, CDR1 is MNHNY and CDR2 is SVGAGI (reference sequence). CDR3: CASSRPTGAPEQYF. The CDR3 DNA sequence: TGTGCCAGCAGCCGGCCGACAGGGGCCCCCGAGCAGTACTTC.

V and J are TRBV11-2 and TRBJ2-1, with a possible D match to TRBD2 (5 bases). Germline assignment: CDR1 SGHAT and CDR2 FQNNGV. V dropped 9 bases and J dropped 6 bases, with 9 bases sitting between them. The length of the CDR3 is 11 residues. The CDR3 nucleotides read TGTGCCAGTCTGGGAGCCAATGAGCAGTTCTTC. It yields the protein CASLGANEQFF.

The chain is built from TRBV5-1 and TRBJ2-1; 10 bases agree with TRBD1. Germline V CDR1 and CDR2: SGHRS, YFSETQ. The V segment lost 8 bases and the J segment 4 bases; nucleotides outside the gene matches: 18. This CDR3 has 18 amino acids. CDR3 coding DNA: TGCGCCAGACGAGGGTGGGAGACAGGGGGCATGAAATACAATGAGCAGTTCTTC. Translating it yields CARRGWETGGMKYNEQFF.

This clone came up once. The chain joins TRBV27 to TRBJ1-2, with D uncertain. The CDR3 loop spans 14 amino acids. Germline CDR1 is MNHEY and CDR2 is SMNVEV (reference sequence). With 0 bases removed from V and 8 bases from J, the gap between germline ends came to 13 bases. The CDR3: CASSLSYAARGYTF. CDR3 DNA: TGTGCCAGCAGTTTATCGTACGCGGCGCGGGGCTACACCTTC.

This clone appeared a few times. V gene TRBV3-1 (or the pseudogene TRBV3-2) combines with J gene TRBJ2-7, with TRBD2 as a possible D gene (5 bases). V dropped 4 bases and J dropped 3 bases, with 10 bases sitting between them. Looked up from germline, CDR1 is LGHDT and CDR2 is YNNKEL (reference sequence). The CDR3 loop spans 13 amino acids. This CDR3 is CASSRAADYEQYF. CDR3 DNA sequence: TGTGCCAGCAGCCGAGCAGCGGACTACGAGCAGTACTTC.

The chain employs TRBV7-2 and TRBJ2-1; TRBD2 agrees at 14 bases. Germline trimming cut 2 bases from V and 10 bases from J; bases unmatched to any gene: 10. The CDR3 covers 17 residues. Looked up from germline, CDR1 is SGHTA and CDR2 is FQGNSA. CDR3 loop: CASSLITGLAGAREQFF. CDR3 nucleotides: TGTGCCAGCAGCTTAATCACGGGACTAGCGGGAGCCAGGGAGCAGTTCTTC. The whole variable domain, remainder taken from reference TRBV7-2 and TRBJ2-1, is GAGVSQSPSNKVTEKGKDVELRCDPISGHTALYWYRQSLGQGLEFLIYFQGNSAPDKSGLPSDRFSAERTGGSVSTLTIQRTQQEDSAVYLCASSLITGLAGAREQFFGPGTRLTVL.

The rearrangement uses TRBV20-1 and TRBJ1-2, with D unclear. V was trimmed by 3 bases and J by 1 base, leaving 6 bases between them. This CDR3 comprises 12 residues. The germline gives CDR1 DFQATT, CDR2 SNEGSKA (reference sequence). CDR3 amino acids: CSASRYNYGYTF. In DNA form, the CDR3 reads TGCAGTGCTAGTCGTTATAACTATGGCTACACCTTC.

The chain carries TRBV5-4 and TRBJ2-1, with 9 bases matching TRBD1. The CDR3 extends over 15 amino acids. V lost 4 bases to trimming and J lost 3 bases; unmatched junction nucleotides: 5. CDR1 is SGHNT, CDR2 YYREEE, per germline (reference sequence). The chain's CDR3 is CASSRDRVSYNEQFF. The CDR3 nucleotides are TGTGCCAGCAGCCGGGACAGGGTGAGCTACAATGAGCAGTTCTTC.